Presented here are 30 T cell receptor beta chains from one specimen sequenced in a study of cytomegalovirus exposure and HLA in healthy donors. The PCR had 60 Vbeta and 13 Jbeta primers. Clones were read by immunoSEQ multiplex PCR, and TCRdb kept only the in-frame ones, dropping some. The profile shows approximately 130,000 clones, more than 70% of them singletons. The sample comprised PBMCs. The receptor source for this set is a woman under 40 in good health and CMV-seropositive.

The genes are TRBV7-2 and TRBJ1-5; weak D call: TRBD1 (5 bases). The CDR3 is 14 residues long. V lost 2 bases to trimming and J lost 5 bases, with 10 bases between them. Germline loops: CDR1 SGHTA, CDR2 FQGNSA. The CDR3 DNA follows: TGTGCCAGCAGCTTATCTCGGGGGGATCAGCCCCAGCATTTT. Its protein product is CASSLSRGDQPQHF.

V gene TRBV27 combines with J gene TRBJ2-5; 8 bases map to TRBD2. The length of the CDR3 is 14 residues. Looked up from germline, CDR1 is MNHEY and CDR2 is SMNVEV (reference sequence). V dropped 2 bases and J dropped 3; count of bases not matched to a gene: 2. The DNA of the CDR3 is TGTGCCAGCAGTTTAGGTAGCGGGGAAGAGACCCAGTACTTC. Protein: CASSLGSGEETQYF.

The chain links TRBV10-1 to TRBJ2-5; the match to TRBD1 covers 7 bases. Germline CDR1 and CDR2: WNHNN and SYGVQD (reference sequence). CDR3 length equals 15 residues. The J segment lost 2 bases and the V segment lost 6 bases, leaving 9 bases of the junction unmatched. The CDR3 DNA reads TGCGCCAGCAGACCCCTAGGGACAGCTCAAGAGACCCAGTACTTC. Protein: CASRPLGTAQETQYF.

The chain uses TRBV19 and TRBJ1-2; a weak D match, TRBD1 (5 bases). The germline V and J ends were trimmed by 7 bases and 7 bases, with 10 bases remaining between them. Germline V gene lookup returns CDR1 LNHDA and CDR2 SQIVND (reference sequence). This CDR3 has 11 amino acids. The CDR3 reads CASTSGFGYTF. The CDR3 nucleotides are TGTGCCAGTACGTCAGGGTTTGGCTACACCTTC.

This chain links TRBV27 with TRBJ2-1; tentative D call: TRBD2 (6 bases). Trimming left V 4 bases short and J 4 bases short, with 8 bases between. The CDR3 runs to 13 residues. Germline assignment: CDR1 MNHEY and CDR2 SMNVEV (reference sequence). CDR3 in DNA: TGTGCCAGCAGTTCGGGGGTTTACAATGAGCAGTTCTTC. This sequence encodes CASSSGVYNEQFF.

This sequence joins TRBV5-8 and TRBJ1-1, with D unresolved. The CDR3 is 13 residues long. V dropped 5 bases and J dropped 1 base, with 9 bases sitting between them. Germline V lookup: CDR1 SGHTS, CDR2 YDEGEE. This CDR3 is CASSRGGNTEAFF. Here the CDR3 DNA reads TGTGCCAGCAGTCGAGGTGGGAACACTGAAGCTTTCTTT.

The rearrangement uses TRBV6-1 and TRBJ2-1; 11 bases map to TRBD2. V lost 0 bases and J lost 6; bases outside the gene matches: 1. The CDR3 sequence is 15 residues long. The germline gives CDR1 MNHNS, CDR2 SASEGT. In DNA form, the CDR3 reads TGTGCCAGCAGTGAAGCTAGCGGGGGGGCCAATGAGCAGTTCTTC. Residues: CASSEASGGANEQFF.

J is TRBJ2-3 and V is TRBV5-4, with a possible D match to TRBD1 (6 bases). Per germline, CDR1 SGHNT and CDR2 YYREEE (reference sequence). The CDR3 sequence is 12 residues long. The germline V and J ends were trimmed by 4 bases and 11 bases, with 14 bases remaining between them. The CDR3 sequence is CASSPGTPLQYF. CDR3 nucleotide sequence: TGTGCCAGCAGCCCGGGGACACCCCTGCAGTATTTT.

The chain couples TRBV19 to TRBJ1-3; 9 bases match TRBD1. The germline V gene encodes CDR1 LNHDA and CDR2 SQIVND (reference sequence). This CDR3 comprises 15 residues. The trim removed 5 bases at V and 2 bases at J, leaving 4 bases unmatched. Here the CDR3 DNA reads TGTGCCAGTAGTCCCCGGGACAGGGCTGGAAACACCATATATTTT. This gives the protein CASSPRDRAGNTIYF.

The rearrangement links TRBV9 to TRBJ1-2; a possible D gene is TRBD1 (6 bases). CDR3 length: 15 residues. CDR1 and CDR2 (germline): SGDLS, YYNGEE. Trimming took off 4 bases at V and 7 bases at J, with 20 bases between the two ends. The CDR3 loop reads CASSLPGTFGVGYTF. The CDR3 nucleotides read TGTGCCAGCAGCTTACCCGGGACATTCGGGGTTGGCTACACCTTC.

The chain carries TRBV27 and TRBJ1-5, with unresolved D. Looked up from germline, CDR1 is MNHEY and CDR2 is SMNVEV (reference sequence). V dropped 1 base and J dropped 0 bases, with 7 bases sitting between them. CDR3 size: 15 residues. CDR3 sequence: CASSLWADSNQPQHF. The CDR3 region has the DNA TGTGCCAGCAGTTTATGGGCAGATAGCAATCAGCCCCAGCATTTT.

The CDR3 here is CASSQRGSGYTF. The CDR3 DNA sequence: TGTGCCAGCAGCCAAAGGGGGTCGGGCTACACCTTC. This rearrangement joins TRBV6-5 to TRBJ1-2, with D perhaps TRBD1 (6 bases). Germline CDR1 is MNHEY and CDR2 is SVGAGI. V lost 6 bases to trimming and J lost 8 bases, with 13 bases between them. This CDR3 region has 12 residues.

This chain links TRBV27 with TRBJ1-5, with D tentatively TRBD1 (6 bases). The V end was cut by 3 bases, the J end by 3 bases, with 15 bases between. CDR1 MNHEY and CDR2 SMNVEV come from the germline V gene (reference sequence). The CDR3 spans 16 residues. Here the CDR3 reads CASSFKGGMNNQPQHF. The CDR3 nucleotides are TGTGCCAGCAGTTTTAAGGGGGGGATGAACAATCAGCCCCAGCATTTT.

The rearrangement links TRBV2 to TRBJ1-4; D is uncertain. V gave up 4 bases and J gave up 0 bases, with 9 bases separating them. The CDR3 extends over 15 amino acids. Per germline, CDR1 SNHLY and CDR2 FYNNEI. CDR3 sequence: CASSARPSTNEKLFF. In DNA form, the CDR3 reads TGTGCCAGCAGTGCCAGGCCCTCAACTAATGAAAAACTGTTTTTT.

V and J are TRBV13 and TRBJ1-2; 7 bases line up with TRBD1. J was trimmed by 4 bases and V by 5 bases; bases with no gene match: 4. Germline assignment: CDR1 PRHDT and CDR2 FYEKMQ (reference sequence). The CDR3 spans 13 residues. The CDR3 DNA sequence: TGTGCCAGCAGCCCAGGGACAGTCTATGGCTACACCTTC. It specifies CASSPGTVYGYTF.

The chain joins TRBV2 to TRBJ1-1; TRBD1 agrees at 10 bases. The CDR3 spans 14 residues. Germline V CDR1 and CDR2: SNHLY, FYNNEI. Trimming cost V 5 bases and J 6 bases; bases outside gene matches: 6. The CDR3 bases are TGTGCCAGCAGTTCGGACAGGGGGAGCTCTGAAGCTTTCTTT. It yields the protein CASSSDRGSSEAFF.

V gene TRBV18 combines with J gene TRBJ2-7; 7 bases match TRBD1. CDR1 and CDR2 (germline): KGHSH, LQKENI. CDR3 size: 15 residues. The V gene end was trimmed by 4 bases and the J gene end by 5 bases; junction bases not matched to a gene: 11. The DNA of the CDR3 is TGTGCCAGCTCACTTCGGACAGGAGCGGCCCACGAGCAGTACTTC. Translated: CASSLRTGAAHEQYF.

The V gene is TRBV19, the J gene TRBJ1-2; 7 nucleotides line up with TRBD1. The J segment lost 3 bases and the V segment lost 0 bases, leaving 16 bases of the junction unmatched. Germline V gene data show CDR1 as LNHDA and CDR2 as SQIVND (reference sequence). The CDR3 runs to 19 residues. CDR3 nucleotide sequence: TGTGCCAGTAGTATAGATCTATTGTCTCGACAGGGCGAGGACTATGGCTACACCTTC. Protein product: CASSIDLLSRQGEDYGYTF.

The genes are TRBV19 and TRBJ1-2, with D uncertain. Germline CDR1 reads LNHDA; CDR2 reads SQIVND (reference sequence). Between the trimmed V and J ends, which lost 5 bases and 2 bases, there was a span of 6 bases. CDR3 length: 12 amino acids. CDR3 protein: CASSSLNYGYTF. The CDR3 nucleotides read TGTGCCAGTAGTTCTCTCAACTATGGCTACACCTTC.

The chain employs TRBV7-3 and TRBJ2-1; tentatively, D is TRBD2 (6 bases). The germline V gene has CDR1 SGHTA and CDR2 FQGTGA. The V end was cut by 4 bases, the J end by 7 bases, with 17 bases between. This CDR3 has 15 residues. The CDR3 is CASSSGLPSYNEQFF. DNA for the CDR3: TGTGCCAGCAGCTCGGGACTCCCCTCGTATAATGAGCAGTTCTTC.

The chain combines TRBV28 with TRBJ2-7, with TRBD1 identical over 12 bases. The trim removed 6 bases at V and 4 bases at J, leaving 7 bases unmatched. Germline V gene data show CDR1 as MDHEN and CDR2 as SYDVKM. The CDR3 spans 15 residues. The CDR3 DNA sequence: TGTGCCAGCAGAGATCCGGGACAGGGGGCATACGAGCAGTACTTC. Translating it yields CASRDPGQGAYEQYF. Full variable domain (rest looked up from reference TRBV28 and TRBJ2-7): DVKVTQSSRYLVKRTGEKVFLECVQDMDHENMFWYRQDPGLGLRLIYFSYDVKMKEKGDIPEGYSVSREKKERFSLILESASTNQTSMYLCASRDPGQGAYEQYFGPGTRLTVT.

This clone was recorded once. This rearrangement joins TRBV5-1 to TRBJ1-1, with 7 positions matching TRBD1. V lost 2 bases and J lost 1; bases outside the gene matches: 2. The CDR3 has 14 amino acids. Germline V gives CDR1 SGHRS, CDR2 YFSETQ. This CDR3 is CASSFQGENTEAFF. The CDR3 nucleotides are TGCGCCAGCAGCTTTCAGGGGGAGAACACTGAAGCTTTCTTT.

In this sample, this clone turned up once. The chain carries TRBV7-9 and TRBJ2-7; D gene uncertain. Trimming left V 5 bases short and J 3 bases short, with 17 bases between. CDR1 and CDR2 from the germline V gene are SEHNR and FQNEAQ (reference sequence). The CDR3 consists of 15 residues. The CDR3 coding sequence is TGTGCCAGCAGCCTGTCATCTCCCGCTAACTACGAGCAGTACTTC. Protein: CASSLSSPANYEQYF.

This clone was picked up one time. The rearrangement uses TRBV5-1 and TRBJ2-2; TRBD2 matches 11 bases. The length of the CDR3 is 19 residues. V lost 4 bases, J lost 4 bases, and 15 bases stayed unmatched. The germline CDR1 and CDR2 sequences are SGHRS and YFSETQ. CDR3 sequence: CASSNPPNRLAGSTGELFF. The CDR3 coding sequence is TGCGCCAGCAGCAATCCACCCAACCGACTAGCGGGGTCCACCGGGGAGCTGTTTTTT.

V and J are TRBV4-2 and TRBJ1-5, with 7 bases lining up with TRBD1. The CDR3 spans 16 residues. V trimming: 0 bases; J trimming: 7 bases; junction bases outside the gene matches: 9. Germline CDR1 is LGHNA and CDR2 is YNFKEQ. CDR3 DNA sequence: TGTGCCAGCAGCCAAGATCGGACAGGAGGAGGCCAGCCCCAGCATTTT. Translation: CASSQDRTGGGQPQHF.

The rearrangement links TRBV5-4 to TRBJ2-5; 9 nucleotides agree with TRBD1. Trimming removed 4 bases from V and 6 bases from J; junction bases left unmatched: 4. Germline V lookup: CDR1 SGHNT, CDR2 YYREEE (reference sequence). There are 13 residues in the CDR3. CDR3 sequence reads: CASSPGQGKTQYF. The CDR3 DNA reads as TGTGCCAGCAGCCCGGGACAGGGAAAGACCCAGTACTTC.

This clone was found a few times. V and J are TRBV5-1 and TRBJ1-5; unclear D gene. Germline V gene lookup returns CDR1 SGHRS and CDR2 YFSETQ. The CDR3 runs 15 residues. Deletions cut 0 bases from V and 3 bases from J, with 10 bases between. The CDR3 sequence: CASSLGGWNNQPQHF. The CDR3 region has the DNA TGCGCCAGCAGCTTGGGAGGGTGGAACAATCAGCCCCAGCATTTT.

V is TRBV6-6 and J is TRBJ1-5; no reliable D call. The CDR3 extends over 13 amino acids. Germline CDR1 and CDR2: MNHNY and SVGAGI (reference sequence). The V end lost 6 bases, the J end lost 6 bases, and 12 bases lay between the germline ends. CDR3 residues: CASSPGGGQPQHF. The CDR3 region has the DNA TGTGCCAGCAGCCCCGGAGGAGGTCAGCCCCAGCATTTT.

This chain joins TRBV5-6 and TRBJ1-1; TRBD1 matches 7 bases. The V gene's germline CDR1 is SGHDT and CDR2 YYEEEE. The ends lost 2 bases at V and 4 bases at J; junction bases unmatched: 17. The CDR3 is 18 residues long. The chain's CDR3 is CASSFLTQQGPVSTEAFF. In DNA form, the CDR3 reads TGTGCCAGCAGCTTCTTAACTCAACAGGGGCCTGTGAGCACTGAAGCTTTCTTT. The entire variable domain, with the rest obtained from reference TRBV5-6 and TRBJ1-1, is as follows: DAGVTQSPTHLIKTRGQQVTLRCSPKSGHDTVSWYQQALGQGPQFIFQYYEEEERQRGNFPDRFSGHQFPNYSSELNVNALLLGDSALYLCASSFLTQQGPVSTEAFFGQGTRLTVV.

The chain carries TRBV13 and TRBJ2-1, with a possible D match to TRBD1 (6 bases). V was shortened by 6 bases and J by 0 bases, with 21 bases between the two germline ends. There are 18 residues in the CDR3. Germline V gene data show CDR1 as PRHDT and CDR2 as FYEKMQ (reference sequence). The CDR3 loop reads CASSSDTTGPSSYNEQFF. CDR3 nucleotide sequence: TGTGCCAGCAGTTCTGATACGACAGGACCCAGCTCCTACAATGAGCAGTTCTTC.